This T cell receptor (beta chain) comes out of a study of regulatory dendritic cells for organ transplantation. General study findings and limits: Between individuals, the alloreactive memory CD8+ T cell pool differed considerably. Memory CD8+ clonal expansion seemed more limited with regulatory than mature dendritic cells.

In germline, CDR1 is KGHSY, CDR2 FQNENV. CDR3 length: 15 amino acids. V lost 2 bases and J lost 4; bases outside the gene matches: 6. On this clone itself: Its antigen is as yet unknown.

Allogeneic regulatory or mature dendritic cells were co-cultured for 5 days with CFSE-labeled sorted T cells at 1:10. The table came from immunoSEQ multiplex PCR; TCRdb's copy has only in-frame clones and leaves some out. This table holds 20,000 or so clones, 70% to 90% found once. The chain is built from TRBV16 and TRBJ1-2; 8 bases align to TRBD1. The receptor was derived from a human donor in good health. Sequencing was performed on naive CD4+ T cells from blood cultured with regulatory dendritic cells. Regarding subset: CD45RA+ naive T cells. The CDR3: CASSQMGQGAYGYTF. As DNA, the CDR3 is TGTGCCAGCAGCCAAATGGGGCAGGGGGCCTATGGCTACACCTTC.